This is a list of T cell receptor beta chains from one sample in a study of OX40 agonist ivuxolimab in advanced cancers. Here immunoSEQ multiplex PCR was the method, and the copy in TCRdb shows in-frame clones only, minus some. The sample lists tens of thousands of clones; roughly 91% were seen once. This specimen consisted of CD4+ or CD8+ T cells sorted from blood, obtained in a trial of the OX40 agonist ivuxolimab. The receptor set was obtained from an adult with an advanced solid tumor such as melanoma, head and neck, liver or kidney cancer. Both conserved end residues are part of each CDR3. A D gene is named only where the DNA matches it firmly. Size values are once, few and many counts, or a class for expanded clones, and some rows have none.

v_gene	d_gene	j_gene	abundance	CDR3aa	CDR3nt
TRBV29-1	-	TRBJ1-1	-	CSAGDLMNTEAFF	TGCAGCGCTGGGGACCTCATGAACACTGAAGCTTTCTTT
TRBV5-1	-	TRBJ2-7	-	CASSPPGRTLYEQYF	TGCGCCAGCAGCCCGCCGGGCAGGACCCTCTACGAGCAGTACTTC
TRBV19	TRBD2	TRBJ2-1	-	CASSATSGAYNEQFF	TGTGCCAGTAGCGCGACTAGCGGGGCATACAATGAGCAGTTCTTC
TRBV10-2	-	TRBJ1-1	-	CASNRGLNTEAFF	TGCGCCAGCAATCGGGGATTGAACACTGAAGCTTTCTTT
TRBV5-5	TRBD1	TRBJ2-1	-	CASSLDPGQTYNEQFF	TGTGCCAGCAGCTTGGATCCGGGACAGACCTACAATGAGCAGTTCTTC
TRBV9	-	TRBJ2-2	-	CASSVGGNTGELFF	TGTGCCAGCAGCGTCGGAGGGAACACCGGGGAGCTGTTTTTT
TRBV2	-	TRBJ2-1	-	CASGERLSYNEQFF	TGTGCCAGCGGGGAGCGACTCTCCTACAATGAGCAGTTCTTC
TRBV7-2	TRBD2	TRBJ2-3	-	CASSSVAGVPGADTQYF	TGTGCCAGCAGCTCCGTGGCGGGAGTTCCGGGCGCAGATACGCAGTATTTT
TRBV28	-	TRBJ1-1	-	CASSLSWTGHDEAFF	TGTGCCAGCAGTTTATCCTGGACGGGGCATGATGAAGCTTTCTTT
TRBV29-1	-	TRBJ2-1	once	CSVEDLAYGGQFF	TGCAGCGTTGAAGATTTGGCTTATGGGGGTCAGTTCTTC
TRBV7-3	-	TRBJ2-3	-	CASSLYPDTQYF	TGTGCCAGCAGCTTGTACCCAGATACGCAGTATTTT
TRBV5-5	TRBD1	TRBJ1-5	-	CASSPQDRGYSNQPQHF	TGTGCCAGCAGCCCCCAGGACAGGGGTTATAGCAATCAGCCCCAGCATTTT
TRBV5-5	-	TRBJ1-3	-	CASSPILGATGNTIYF	TGTGCCAGCAGCCCCATCTTAGGGGCAACTGGAAACACCATATATTTT
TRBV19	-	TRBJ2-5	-	CASSMPDRETQYF	TGTGCCAGTAGTATGCCGGATCGAGAGACCCAGTACTTC
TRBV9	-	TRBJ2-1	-	CASSVEGTIGDEQFF	TGTGCCAGCAGCGTAGAAGGGACCATCGGGGATGAGCAGTTCTTC
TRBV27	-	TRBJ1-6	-	CASSEEGPSSYNSPLHF	TGTGCCAGCAGTGAAGAGGGACCTAGCTCCTATAATTCACCCCTCCACTTT
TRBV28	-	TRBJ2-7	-	CASRHPEGGEQYF	TGTGCCAGCAGGCACCCTGAGGGAGGTGAGCAGTACTTC
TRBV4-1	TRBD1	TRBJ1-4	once	CASSQETGKKEKLFF	TGCGCCAGCAGCCAAGAGACAGGGAAGAAGGAAAAACTGTTTTTT
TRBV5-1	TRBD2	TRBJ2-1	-	CASSSGLRRGYSYNEQFF	TGCGCCAGCAGCTCCGGCCTCCGGCGGGGGTACTCCTACAATGAGCAGTTCTTC
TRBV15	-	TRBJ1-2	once	CATSSPVRVEGYTF	TGTGCCACCAGCAGCCCGGTGAGGGTGGAAGGCTACACCTTC